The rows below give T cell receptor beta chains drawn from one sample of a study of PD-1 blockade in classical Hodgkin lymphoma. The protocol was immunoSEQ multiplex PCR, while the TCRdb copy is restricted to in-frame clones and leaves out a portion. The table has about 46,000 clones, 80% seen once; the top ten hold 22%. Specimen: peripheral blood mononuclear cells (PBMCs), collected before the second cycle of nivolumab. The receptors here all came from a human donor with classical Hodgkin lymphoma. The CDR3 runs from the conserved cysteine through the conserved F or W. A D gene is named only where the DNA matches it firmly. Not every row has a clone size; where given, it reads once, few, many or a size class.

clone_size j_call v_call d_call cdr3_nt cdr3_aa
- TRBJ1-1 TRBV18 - TGTGCCAGCTCACCACTCGCGTCAGGCGGGAACACTGAAGCTTTCTTT CASSPLASGGNTEAFF
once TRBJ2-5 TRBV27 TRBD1 TGTGCCAGCAGTTTTCATGGGACAGGGGCAAAAAAGACCCAGTACTTC CASSFHGTGAKKTQYF
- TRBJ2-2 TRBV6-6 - TGTGCCAGCAGTTTGCTCCGGGACTTGAACACCGGGGAGCTGTTTTTT CASSLLRDLNTGELFF
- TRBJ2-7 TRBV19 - TGTGCCAGTAGACGACAGGACTGGGACGAGCAGTACTTC CASRRQDWDEQYF
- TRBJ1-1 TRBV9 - TGTGCCAGCAGCGGGCACGGAACTGAAGCTTTCTTT CASSGHGTEAFF
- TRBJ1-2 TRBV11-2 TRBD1 TGTGCCAGCAGCTTAGTAGCGAGGGACAGGGTTTCTGGCTACACCTTC CASSLVARDRVSGYTF
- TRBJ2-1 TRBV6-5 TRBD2 TGTGCCAGCAGTAAAACTAGCGGACGTTACAATGAGCAGTTCTTC CASSKTSGRYNEQFF
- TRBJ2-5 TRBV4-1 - TGCGCCAGCAGCCAAGAGGGTCCTCGAGAGACCCAGTACTTC CASSQEGPRETQYF
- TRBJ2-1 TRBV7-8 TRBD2 TGTGCCAGCAGACGGACTAGCGGGATAAGCAATGAGCAGTTCTTC CASRRTSGISNEQFF
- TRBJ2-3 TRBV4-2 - TGTGCCAGCAGCCAAGAAGCTACAGGGTGGGGCACAGATACGCAGTATTTT CASSQEATGWGTDTQYF
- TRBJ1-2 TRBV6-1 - TGTGCCAGCATTCCCCCCGGTTCCGGCTACACCTTC CASIPPGSGYTF
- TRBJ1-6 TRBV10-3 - TGTGCCAGTCAGGGAACGGAGGGGTCACCCCTCCACTTT CASQGTEGSPLHF
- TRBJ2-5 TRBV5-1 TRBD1 TGCGCCAGCAGCTTCTACCCCTACCCGGGACAGGGGGCGAGGACGAACCAAGAGACCCAGTACTTC CASSFYPYPGQGARTNQETQYF
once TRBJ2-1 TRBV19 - TGTGCCAGTAGTTCCCCCGGACGGTATGAGCAGTTCTTC CASSSPGRYEQFF
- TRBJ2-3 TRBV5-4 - TGTGCCAGCAGCCCAGGGGAAACCACGCGCGTGGCAGATACGCAGTATTTT CASSPGETTRVADTQYF
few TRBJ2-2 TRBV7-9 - TGTGCCAGCAGCTTAGGTCAGATCGCCGGGGAGCTGTTTTTT CASSLGQIAGELFF
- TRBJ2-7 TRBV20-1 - TGCAGTGCTGGGAGCTCCTACGAGCAGTACTTC CSAGSSYEQYF
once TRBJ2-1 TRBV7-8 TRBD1 TGTGCCAGCAGTCTTCTCGACAGGGTTCCGTACAATGAGCAGTTCTTC CASSLLDRVPYNEQFF
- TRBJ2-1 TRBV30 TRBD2 TGTGCCTGGAGAATAGCGGGAGTTAGGGATGAGCAGTTCTTC CAWRIAGVRDEQFF
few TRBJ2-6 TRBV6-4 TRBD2 TGTGCCAGCAGTGGGACTAGCGGCTCTGGGGCCAACGTCCTGACTTTC CASSGTSGSGANVLTF
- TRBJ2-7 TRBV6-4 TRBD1 TGTGCCAGAAAGACCCCGGGACAGACTTTGTACGAGCAGTACTTC CARKTPGQTLYEQYF